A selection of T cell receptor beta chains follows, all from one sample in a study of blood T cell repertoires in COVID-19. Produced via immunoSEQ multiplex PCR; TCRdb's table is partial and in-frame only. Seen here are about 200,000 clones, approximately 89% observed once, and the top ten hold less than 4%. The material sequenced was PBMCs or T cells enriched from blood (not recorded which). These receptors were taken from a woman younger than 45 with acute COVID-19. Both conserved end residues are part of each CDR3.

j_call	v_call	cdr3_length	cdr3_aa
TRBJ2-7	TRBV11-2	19	CASSPLLGLVKVPSYEQYF
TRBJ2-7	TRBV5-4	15	CASSSPRDNSYEQYF
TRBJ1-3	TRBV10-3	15	CAISERQGSGNTIYF
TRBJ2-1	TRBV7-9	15	CASSLGAGGRNEQFF
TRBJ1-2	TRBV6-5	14	CASSYPGGFGGYTF
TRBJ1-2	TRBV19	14	CASSIDAGIGGYTF
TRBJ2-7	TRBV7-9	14	CASSFPAGAYEQYF
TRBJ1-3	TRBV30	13	CAWNTGDGNTIYF
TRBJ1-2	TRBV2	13	CASGQESNYGYTF
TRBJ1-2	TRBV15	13	CATLGPGDYGYTF
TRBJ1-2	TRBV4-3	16	CASSQVRTGFNYGYTF
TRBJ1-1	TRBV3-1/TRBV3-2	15	CASSQVSGGLAEAFF